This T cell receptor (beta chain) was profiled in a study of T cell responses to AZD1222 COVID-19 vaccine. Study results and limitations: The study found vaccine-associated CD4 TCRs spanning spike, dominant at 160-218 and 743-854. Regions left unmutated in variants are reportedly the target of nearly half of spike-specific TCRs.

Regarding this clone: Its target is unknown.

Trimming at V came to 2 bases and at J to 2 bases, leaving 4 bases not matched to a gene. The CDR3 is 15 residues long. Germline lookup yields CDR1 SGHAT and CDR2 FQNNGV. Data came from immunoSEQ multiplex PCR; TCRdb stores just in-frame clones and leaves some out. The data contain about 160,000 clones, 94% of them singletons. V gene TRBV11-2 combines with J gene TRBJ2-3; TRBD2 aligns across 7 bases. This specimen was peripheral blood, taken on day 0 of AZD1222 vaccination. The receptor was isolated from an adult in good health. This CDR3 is CASSLSSGATDTQYF. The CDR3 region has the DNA TGTGCCAGCAGCTTATCCAGCGGGGCCACAGATACGCAGTATTTT.